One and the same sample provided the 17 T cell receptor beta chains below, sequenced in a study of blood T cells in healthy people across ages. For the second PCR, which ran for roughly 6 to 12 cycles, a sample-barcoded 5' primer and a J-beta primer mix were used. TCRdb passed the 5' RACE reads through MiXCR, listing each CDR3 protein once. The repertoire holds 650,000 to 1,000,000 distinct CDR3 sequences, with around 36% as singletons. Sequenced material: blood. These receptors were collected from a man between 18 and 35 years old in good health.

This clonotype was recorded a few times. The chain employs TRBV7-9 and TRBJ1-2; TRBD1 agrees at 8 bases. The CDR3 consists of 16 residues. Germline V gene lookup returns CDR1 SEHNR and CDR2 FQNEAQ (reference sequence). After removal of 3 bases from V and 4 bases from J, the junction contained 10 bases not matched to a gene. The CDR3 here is CASSFPTDREPYGYTF. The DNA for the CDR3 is TGTGCCAGCAGCTTCCCTACGGACAGGGAACCCTATGGCTACACCTTC.

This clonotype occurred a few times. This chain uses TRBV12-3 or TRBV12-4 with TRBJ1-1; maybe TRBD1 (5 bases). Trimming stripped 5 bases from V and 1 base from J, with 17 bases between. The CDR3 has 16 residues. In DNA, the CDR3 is TGTGCCAGCAGTAACCCCGGGGCGGTTAAGAACACTGAAGCTTTCTTT. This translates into CASSNPGAVKNTEAFF.

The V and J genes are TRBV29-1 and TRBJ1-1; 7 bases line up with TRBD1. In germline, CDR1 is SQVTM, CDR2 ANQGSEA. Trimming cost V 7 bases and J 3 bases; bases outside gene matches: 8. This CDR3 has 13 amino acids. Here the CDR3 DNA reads TGCAGCGCCGAACTCGGACAGGACACTGAAGCTTTCTTT. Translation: CSAELGQDTEAFF.

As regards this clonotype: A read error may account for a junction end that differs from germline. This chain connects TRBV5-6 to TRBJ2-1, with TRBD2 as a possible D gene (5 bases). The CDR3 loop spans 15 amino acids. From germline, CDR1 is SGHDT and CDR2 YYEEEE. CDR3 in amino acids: CARREGQSHYNEQFF. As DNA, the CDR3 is TGTGCCCGCAGAGAGGGTCAGAGCCATTACAATGAGCAGTTCTTC.

CDR3 protein: CASSRRLAGLTDTQYF. In DNA, the CDR3 is TGTGCCAGCAGCCGGAGACTAGCGGGGCTCACAGATACGCAGTATTTT. The gene calls are TRBV7-2 and TRBJ2-3; TRBD2 matches at 11 bases. Unmatched junction bases numbered 6, after V lost 5 bases and J lost 2 bases. The germline gives CDR1 SGHTA, CDR2 FQGNSA. This CDR3 region has 16 residues.

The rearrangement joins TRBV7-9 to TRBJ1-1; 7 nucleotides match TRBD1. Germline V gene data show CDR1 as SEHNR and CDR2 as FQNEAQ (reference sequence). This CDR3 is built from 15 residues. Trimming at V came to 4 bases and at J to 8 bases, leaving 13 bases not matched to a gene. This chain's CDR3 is CASSSSRQGHSEAFF. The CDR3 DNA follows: TGTGCCAGCAGCTCAAGTAGACAGGGCCATTCCGAAGCTTTCTTT. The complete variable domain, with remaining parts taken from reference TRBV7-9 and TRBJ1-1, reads DTGVSQNPRHKITKRGQNVTFRCDPISEHNRLYWYRQTLGQGPEFLTYFQNEAQLEKSRLLSDRFSAERPKGSFSTLEIQRTEQGDSAMYLCASSSSRQGHSEAFFGQGTRLTVV.

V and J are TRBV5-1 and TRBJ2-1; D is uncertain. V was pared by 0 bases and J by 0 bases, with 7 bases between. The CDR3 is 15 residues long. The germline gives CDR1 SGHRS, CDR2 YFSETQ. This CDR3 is CASSLVQSSYNEQFF. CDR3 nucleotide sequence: TGCGCCAGCAGCTTGGTTCAAAGCTCCTACAATGAGCAGTTCTTC.

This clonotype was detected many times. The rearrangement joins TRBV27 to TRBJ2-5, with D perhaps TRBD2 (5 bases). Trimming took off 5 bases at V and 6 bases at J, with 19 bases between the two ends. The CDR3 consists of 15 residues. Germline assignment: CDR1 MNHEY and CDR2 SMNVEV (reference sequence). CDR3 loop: CASSPLASTIQTQYF. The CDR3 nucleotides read TGTGCCAGCAGTCCTCTAGCTTCCACCATCCAGACCCAGTACTTC.

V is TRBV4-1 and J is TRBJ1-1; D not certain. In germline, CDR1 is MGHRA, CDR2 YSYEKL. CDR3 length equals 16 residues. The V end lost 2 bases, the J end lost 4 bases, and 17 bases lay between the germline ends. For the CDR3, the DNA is TGCGCCAGCAGCCAACGTATCCGATCGGCAGGCACTGAAGCTTTCTTT. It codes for CASSQRIRSAGTEAFF.

This CDR3 reads CSARTENFYGYTF. In DNA, the CDR3 is TGCAGTGCTAGGACAGAAAACTTCTATGGCTACACCTTC. The gene calls are TRBV20-1 and TRBJ1-2; possibly TRBD1 for D (5 bases). CDR1 is DFQATT, CDR2 SNEGSKA, per germline (reference sequence). V lost 3 bases and J 4 bases, leaving 12 bases between the germline ends. The CDR3 spans 13 residues.

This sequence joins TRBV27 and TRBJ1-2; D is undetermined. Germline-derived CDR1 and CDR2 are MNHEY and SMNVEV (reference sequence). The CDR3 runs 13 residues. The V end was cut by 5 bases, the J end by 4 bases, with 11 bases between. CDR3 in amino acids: CASSGSLTYGYTF. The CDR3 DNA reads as TGTGCCAGCAGTGGGTCCTTGACCTATGGCTACACCTTC.

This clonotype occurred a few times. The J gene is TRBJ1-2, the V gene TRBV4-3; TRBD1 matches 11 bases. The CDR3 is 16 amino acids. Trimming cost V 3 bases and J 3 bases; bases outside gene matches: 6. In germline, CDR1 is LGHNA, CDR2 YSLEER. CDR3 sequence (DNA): TGCGCCAGCAGCCAGGCCGGACAGGGGGCCGACTATGGCTACACCTTC. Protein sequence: CASSQAGQGADYGYTF.

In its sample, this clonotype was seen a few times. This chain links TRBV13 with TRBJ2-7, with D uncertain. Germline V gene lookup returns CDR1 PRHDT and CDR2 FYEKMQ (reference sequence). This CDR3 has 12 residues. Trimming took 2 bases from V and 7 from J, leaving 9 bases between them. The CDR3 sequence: CASSLRTTEQYF. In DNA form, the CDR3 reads TGTGCCAGCAGCTTACGAACGACTGAGCAGTACTTC.

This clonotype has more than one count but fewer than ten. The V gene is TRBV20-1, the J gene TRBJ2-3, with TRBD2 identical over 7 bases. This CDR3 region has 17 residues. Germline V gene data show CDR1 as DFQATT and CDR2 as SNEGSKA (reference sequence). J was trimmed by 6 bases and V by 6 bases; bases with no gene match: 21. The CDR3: CSADGRGGDPRRDTQYF. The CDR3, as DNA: TGCAGTGCCGATGGACGCGGGGGTGATCCTCGTAGGGATACGCAGTATTTT.

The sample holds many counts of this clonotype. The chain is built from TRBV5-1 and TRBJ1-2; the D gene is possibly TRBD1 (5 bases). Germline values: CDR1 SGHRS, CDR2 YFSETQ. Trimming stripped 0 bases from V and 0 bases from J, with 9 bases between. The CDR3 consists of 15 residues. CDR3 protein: CASSLDQGPNYGYTF. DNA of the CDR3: TGCGCCAGCAGCTTGGACCAGGGCCCTAACTATGGCTACACCTTC.

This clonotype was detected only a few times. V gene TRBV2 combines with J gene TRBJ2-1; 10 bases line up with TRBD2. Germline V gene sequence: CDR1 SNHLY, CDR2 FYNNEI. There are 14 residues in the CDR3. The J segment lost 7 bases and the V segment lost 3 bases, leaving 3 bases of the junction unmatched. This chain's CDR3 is CASSETSGFNEQFF. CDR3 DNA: TGTGCCAGCAGTGAGACTAGCGGGTTTAATGAGCAGTTCTTC.

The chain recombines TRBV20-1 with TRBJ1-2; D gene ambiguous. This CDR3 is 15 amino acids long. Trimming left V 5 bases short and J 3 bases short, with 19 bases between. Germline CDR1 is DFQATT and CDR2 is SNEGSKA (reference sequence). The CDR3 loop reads CSAPGTAEGDYGYTF. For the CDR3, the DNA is TGCAGTGCTCCGGGAACAGCGGAGGGTGACTATGGCTACACCTTC.